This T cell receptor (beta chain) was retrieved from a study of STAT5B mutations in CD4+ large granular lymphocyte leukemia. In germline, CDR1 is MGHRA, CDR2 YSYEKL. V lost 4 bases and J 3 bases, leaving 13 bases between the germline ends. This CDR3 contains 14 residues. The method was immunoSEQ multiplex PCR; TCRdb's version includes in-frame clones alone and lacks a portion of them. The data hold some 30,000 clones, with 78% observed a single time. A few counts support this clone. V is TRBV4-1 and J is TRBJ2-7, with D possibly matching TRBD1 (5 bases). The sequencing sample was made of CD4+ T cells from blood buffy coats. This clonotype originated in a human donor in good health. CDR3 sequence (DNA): TGCGCCAGCAGCCTGTCCTGGGGCCGCTACGAGCAGTACTTC. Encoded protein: CASSLSWGRYEQYF.